One T cell receptor (beta chain) is described in this entry. This clone's antigen is unknown. No much larger clone exists at a distance of one base, and base qualities are not known. V is pruned by 3 bases and J by 4 bases, leaving 8 bases of the junction without a gene match. The CDR3 contains 16 residues, cysteine and phenylalanine counted. Of the read, only the CDR3 DNA is kept; its 48 bases are in frame from base 1. The germline V gene yields MGHRA for CDR1 and YSYEKL for CDR2. Ficoll-Paque density gradient centrifugation was used to isolate PBMCs. The instrument was an Illumina NovaSeq 6000. TCRalpha and TCRbeta cDNA libraries were constructed by 5'RACE with constant-segment primers, with sample barcodes and unique molecular identifiers being introduced. RNA was extracted from every sample with Trizol reagent. Libraries were amplified in two PCR steps, with a second sample barcode and Illumina TruSeq adapters added in the second step. Libraries were sequenced on an Illumina NovaSeq with 2 x 150 bp paired-end reads. In the authors' own workflow: Reads were demultiplexed and collapsed into UMI-guided consensus sequences with migec v1.2.7. Using mixcr v2.1.11, UMI consensuses were aligned to TRA and TRB V and J templates and then assembled into clonotypes. Expanded or contracted clonotypes were those called significant by both edgeR and NoisET, with noise models trained on biological replicates. For edgeR calls, the thresholds were a false discovery rate-adjusted p below 0.01 and a log2 fold-change of 1. As an exploratory analysis of dynamics, max-normalized trajectories of the 1000 most abundant clonotypes were examined by PCA with hierarchical clustering. Separately sequenced CD4+ and CD8+ repertoires were used to assign the CD4 or CD8 phenotype of responding clones. TCRdb cleaned the public reads at Q25 with fastp, built clones with MiXCR and kept in-frame beta chains. Identical CDR3 protein sequences are pooled into one entry, listed with their most common genes and DNA. These V and J calls rely on TCRdb rather than the paper's analysis. The sample has roughly 620,000 distinct CDR3 sequences on record, roughly 18% of them singletons. Around 11% of the sample is in the top ten clones.

The data are from a study of T-cell memory formation after mild COVID-19 (dated by TCRdb to the early 2020s). In the study overall: TCR sequence clusters from the two donors were largely donor specific. In a couple of donors, T-cell clones that expanded and contracted after mild COVID-19 were tracked by sequencing TCRalpha and TCRbeta repertoires over time. Two young, previously healthy adult volunteers, one female and one male, were included in the cohort.

The paper's findings and limits, for the study overall: The second-wave clones that peaked on day 37 were not confirmed to be SARS-CoV-2 specific. Some responding clones were detected in pre-infection memory, suggesting pre-existing cross-reactive memory T cells joined the SARS-CoV-2 response. Contracting CD4+ clones turned up mainly in the CM and EM memory subsets, whereas EMRA was where CD8+ clones were enriched. From day 15 to 85, contracting clones showed balanced CD4/CD8 phenotypes, whereas a second wave of clones that expanded from day 15 to 37 leaned towards CD4+. The study covered only two mild cases, and larger cohorts including severe cases with pre-infection samples were considered necessary.

The chain is encoded by TRBV4-1 joined to TRBJ2-7, with 11 middle bases fitting TRBD2. Sample: PBMCs or a T cell subset sorted from them (not recorded which). The sequence was obtained from an adult woman who had mild COVID-19 (a few samples of this study predate the infection). The sample titles of this study are shuffled in the database, so cell type and time point are left out; the donor was told from shared clones. The CDR3 region: CASSHSPTSGDYEQYF. The nucleotides read TGCGCCAGCAGCCATTCTCCGACTAGCGGGGATTACGAGCAGTACTTC.